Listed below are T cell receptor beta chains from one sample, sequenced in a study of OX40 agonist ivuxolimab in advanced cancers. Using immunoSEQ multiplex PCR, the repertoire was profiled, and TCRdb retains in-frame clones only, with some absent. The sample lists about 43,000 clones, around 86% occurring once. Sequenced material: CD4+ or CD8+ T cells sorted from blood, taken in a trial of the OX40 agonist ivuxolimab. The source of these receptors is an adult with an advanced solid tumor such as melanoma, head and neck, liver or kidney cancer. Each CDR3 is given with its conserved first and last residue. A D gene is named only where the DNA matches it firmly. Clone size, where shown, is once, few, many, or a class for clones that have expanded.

CDR3aa: CASSSSRFDEQYF
CDR3nt: TGCGCCAGCAGCTCGTCGAGGTTCGACGAGCAGTACTTC
abundance: .
len: 13
d_gene: .
v_gene: TRBV5-1
j_gene: TRBJ2-7

CDR3aa: CAISESSRSSSGGYTF
CDR3nt: TGTGCCATCAGTGAGTCGAGTCGGAGCTCCTCAGGGGGCTACACCTTC
abundance: .
len: 16
d_gene: .
v_gene: TRBV6-1
j_gene: TRBJ1-2

CDR3aa: CASTQMRQETQYF
CDR3nt: TGTGCCAGCACCCAAATGAGGCAAGAGACCCAGTACTTC
abundance: .
len: 13
d_gene: .
v_gene: TRBV2
j_gene: TRBJ2-5

CDR3aa: CASSLGADSYEQYF
CDR3nt: TGTGCCAGCAGCTTAGGGGCCGATTCCTACGAGCAGTACTTC
abundance: .
len: 14
d_gene: .
v_gene: TRBV7-9
j_gene: TRBJ2-7

CDR3aa: CASSSGTATYEQYF
CDR3nt: TGTGCCAGCAGCTCAGGGACAGCTACCTACGAGCAGTACTTC
abundance: .
len: 14
d_gene: TRBD1
v_gene: TRBV9
j_gene: TRBJ2-7

CDR3aa: CASSLWGGTGGNEQYF
CDR3nt: TGTGCCAGCAGCTTATGGGGAGGTACAGGGGGCAACGAGCAGTACTTC
abundance: .
len: 16
d_gene: TRBD1
v_gene: TRBV7-2
j_gene: TRBJ2-7

CDR3aa: CASKQGTNYGYTF
CDR3nt: TGTGCCAGCAAACAGGGGACCAACTATGGCTACACCTTC
abundance: .
len: 13
d_gene: TRBD1
v_gene: TRBV28
j_gene: TRBJ1-2

CDR3aa: CASSPRGAGRDTQYF
CDR3nt: TGTGCCAGCAGTCCGCGGGGAGCGGGGAGAGATACGCAGTATTTT
abundance: .
len: 15
d_gene: TRBD2
v_gene: TRBV6-5
j_gene: TRBJ2-3

CDR3aa: CASSLVQGKGSPLHF
CDR3nt: TGTGCCAGCAGCTTAGTTCAGGGGAAGGGTTCACCCCTCCACTTT
abundance: .
len: 15
d_gene: .
v_gene: TRBV11-2
j_gene: TRBJ1-6

CDR3aa: CASSSSGGGDTQYF
CDR3nt: .
abundance: .
len: 14
d_gene: .
v_gene: TRBV28
j_gene: TRBJ2-3

CDR3aa: CASSVEASQSETQYF
CDR3nt: TGTGCCAGCAGCGTAGAAGCTAGTCAGTCGGAGACCCAGTACTTC
abundance: few
len: 15
d_gene: .
v_gene: TRBV9
j_gene: TRBJ2-5

CDR3aa: CASSSGQGAMGYEQYF
CDR3nt: TGCGCCAGCAGCTCGGGTCAGGGGGCGATGGGTTACGAGCAGTACTTC
abundance: .
len: 16
d_gene: TRBD1
v_gene: TRBV5-1
j_gene: TRBJ2-7

CDR3aa: CASSLKQGAYEQYF
CDR3nt: TGTGCCAGCAGCTTAAAACAGGGGGCCTACGAGCAGTACTTC
abundance: .
len: 14
d_gene: TRBD1
v_gene: TRBV7-2
j_gene: TRBJ2-7

CDR3aa: CASRNGQGGEQYF
CDR3nt: TGTGCCAGCAGAAATGGACAGGGCGGCGAGCAGTACTTC
abundance: .
len: 13
d_gene: TRBD1
v_gene: TRBV28
j_gene: TRBJ2-7

CDR3aa: CASSEGGGWGQDVFF
CDR3nt: TGTGCCAGCAGTGAAGGGGGGGGATGGGGACAGGACGTTTTCTTT
abundance: few
len: 15
d_gene: TRBD1
v_gene: TRBV2
j_gene: TRBJ1-1

CDR3aa: CASSVELGSGTIYNEQFF
CDR3nt: TGTGCCAGCAGCGTCGAGCTGGGAAGCGGGACCATCTACAATGAGCAGTTCTTC
abundance: .
len: 18
d_gene: TRBD2
v_gene: TRBV9
j_gene: TRBJ2-1

CDR3aa: CASSFGGLTDTQYF
CDR3nt: TGCGCCAGCAGCTTTGGGGGGCTCACAGATACGCAGTATTTT
abundance: .
len: 14
d_gene: .
v_gene: TRBV5-1
j_gene: TRBJ2-3

CDR3aa: CASSEARDDEQYF
CDR3nt: TGTGCCAGCAGTGAAGCCCGAGATGACGAGCAGTACTTC
abundance: .
len: 13
d_gene: .
v_gene: TRBV2
j_gene: TRBJ2-7

CDR3aa: CASIAGSTTGELFF
CDR3nt: TGTGCCAGCATAGCGGGATCGACCACCGGGGAGCTGTTTTTT
abundance: .
len: 14
d_gene: TRBD2
v_gene: TRBV28
j_gene: TRBJ2-2

CDR3aa: CASSLYSAGEQYF
CDR3nt: TGTGCCAGCAGCTTGTACTCGGCCGGCGAGCAGTACTTC
abundance: .
len: 13
d_gene: .
v_gene: TRBV7-9
j_gene: TRBJ2-7

CDR3aa: CASSFLRDNSPLHF
CDR3nt: TGTGCCAGCAGCTTTCTGAGGGATAATTCACCCCTCCACTTT
abundance: once
len: 14
d_gene: .
v_gene: TRBV5-8
j_gene: TRBJ1-6

CDR3aa: CASSPIEQGGSEQYF
CDR3nt: TGTGCCAGCTCACCTATCGAACAGGGAGGGAGCGAGCAGTACTTC
abundance: .
len: 15
d_gene: .
v_gene: TRBV18
j_gene: TRBJ2-7

CDR3aa: CSVSLLSQGFNEKLFF
CDR3nt: TGCAGCGTTTCGTTGTTGTCACAGGGGTTCAATGAAAAACTGTTTTTT
abundance: .
len: 16
d_gene: TRBD1
v_gene: TRBV29-1
j_gene: TRBJ1-4

CDR3aa: CASSLAGGSTDTQYF
CDR3nt: TGTGCCAGCAGTTTAGCGGGAGGGAGCACAGATACGCAGTATTTT
abundance: .
len: 15
d_gene: TRBD2
v_gene: TRBV6-4
j_gene: TRBJ2-3

CDR3aa: CASSTRTGGLRETQYF
CDR3nt: TGCGCCAGCAGCACGCGGACAGGGGGCCTTCGAGAGACCCAGTACTTC
abundance: .
len: 16
d_gene: TRBD1
v_gene: TRBV5-1
j_gene: TRBJ2-5

CDR3aa: CASSDGLRGTQYF
CDR3nt: TGTGCCAGCAGCGACGGACTCCGCGGTACGCAGTATTTT
abundance: .
len: 13
d_gene: .
v_gene: TRBV7-3
j_gene: TRBJ2-3

CDR3aa: CASSFQYNEQFF
CDR3nt: TGTGCCAGTAGTTTCCAATACAATGAGCAGTTCTTC
abundance: .
len: 12
d_gene: .
v_gene: TRBV19
j_gene: TRBJ2-1

CDR3aa: CASISGRAQHF
CDR3nt: TGTGCCAGCATATCGGGGCGGGCCCAGCATTTT
abundance: .
len: 11
d_gene: .
v_gene: TRBV6-6
j_gene: TRBJ1-5

CDR3aa: CASEGPGQGHEQYF
CDR3nt: TGTGCCAGCGAAGGCCCGGGACAGGGACACGAGCAGTACTTC
abundance: once
len: 14
d_gene: TRBD1
v_gene: TRBV6-1
j_gene: TRBJ2-7

CDR3aa: CASSSRDSPFYEQYF
CDR3nt: TGTGCCAGCAGCAGTCGGGACAGCCCCTTCTACGAGCAGTACTTC
abundance: once
len: 15
d_gene: TRBD1
v_gene: TRBV7-9
j_gene: TRBJ2-7

CDR3aa: CSVEGQFTDTQYF
CDR3nt: TGCAGCGTTGAGGGGCAGTTCACAGATACGCAGTATTTT
abundance: .
len: 13
d_gene: .
v_gene: TRBV29-1
j_gene: TRBJ2-3

CDR3aa: CASSVSGTRENEQFF
CDR3nt: TGTGCCAGCAGCGTATCCGGGACTAGGGAAAATGAGCAGTTCTTC
abundance: .
len: 15
d_gene: TRBD2
v_gene: TRBV11-3
j_gene: TRBJ2-1